This T cell receptor (beta chain) is from a study of blood T cell repertoires in COVID-19. Study in general: T cells, B-cell-depleted T cells, or PBMCs provided the cDNA or gDNA that served as material.

V dropped 1 base and J dropped 3; count of bases not matched to a gene: 6. Germline assignment: CDR1 SNHLY and CDR2 FYNNEI. This CDR3 region has 17 residues. Under the authors' procedure: Amplified reference gene primers provided the basis for estimating nucleated cell counts. TCRdb keeps only in-frame clones here, not all; method: immunoSEQ multiplex PCR. V and J calls and clone size are those listed in that table; D and trimming were worked out from the DNA. Seen here are 210,000 or so clones, around 79% observed once, and the top ten hold around an eighth. The sequence was obtained from a man in his fifties or sixties who had recovered from COVID-19. This chain uses TRBV2 with TRBJ2-1, with 10 bases identical to TRBD2. The sequenced sample was peripheral blood. The CDR3 sequence is CASSEELAGTIYNEQFF. In nucleotides, the CDR3 is TGTGCCAGCAGTGAAGAACTAGCGGGGACAATCTACAATGAGCAGTTCTTC.